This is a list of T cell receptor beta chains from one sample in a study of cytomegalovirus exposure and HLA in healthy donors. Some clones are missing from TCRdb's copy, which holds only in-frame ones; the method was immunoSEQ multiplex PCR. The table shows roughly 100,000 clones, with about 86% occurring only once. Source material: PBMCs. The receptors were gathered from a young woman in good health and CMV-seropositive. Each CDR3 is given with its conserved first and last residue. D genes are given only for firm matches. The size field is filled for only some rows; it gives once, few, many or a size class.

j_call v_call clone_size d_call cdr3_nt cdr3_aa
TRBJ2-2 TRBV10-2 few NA TGCGCCAGCACCCCGCTGGAAATCGGGTCGGGGGAGCTGTTTTTT CASTPLEIGSGELFF
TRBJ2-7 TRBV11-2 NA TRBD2 TGTGCCAGCAGCTTAGCGCGGGGGGGAAGCGAGCAGTACTTC CASSLARGGSEQYF
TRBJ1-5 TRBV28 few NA TGTGCCAGCAGTTTGCGTCAGCCCCAGCATTTT CASSLRQPQHF
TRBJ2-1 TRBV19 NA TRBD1 TGTGCCAGTAGTATTAGGAAGGACAGGGCTAGCTACAATGAGCAGTTCTTC CASSIRKDRASYNEQFF
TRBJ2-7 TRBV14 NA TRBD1 TGTGCCAGCAGCCAGCCGGGGCCGGGACAGGGGTCCTTCCCCTCCTACGAGCAGTACTTC CASSQPGPGQGSFPSYEQYF
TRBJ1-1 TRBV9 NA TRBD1 TGTGCCAGCAGCCTCCGGACAGGGAGGAACACTGAAGCTTTCTTT CASSLRTGRNTEAFF
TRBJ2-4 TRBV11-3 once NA TGTGCCAGCAGCCTCGACTTTGGAAACATTCAGTACTTC CASSLDFGNIQYF
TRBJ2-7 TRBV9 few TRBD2 TGTGCCAGCAGCGTAAGCGGGGCCACCTACGAGCAGTACTTC CASSVSGATYEQYF
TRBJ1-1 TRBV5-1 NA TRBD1 TGCGCCAGCAGCTTGGGCCTTGGACAGGGGAACACTGAAGCTTTCTTT CASSLGLGQGNTEAFF
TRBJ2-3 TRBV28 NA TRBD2 TGTGCCAGCAGTTCGATACTAGCGGGAGGGGCAGATACGCAGTATTTT CASSSILAGGADTQYF
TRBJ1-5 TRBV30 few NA TGTGCCTGGAGTGACGGGGGCAATCAGCCCCAGCATTTT CAWSDGGNQPQHF
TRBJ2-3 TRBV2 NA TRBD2 TGTGCCAGCAGTGTGCGGGAGGGGTCAGATACGCAGTATTTT CASSVREGSDTQYF
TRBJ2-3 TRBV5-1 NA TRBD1 TGCGCCAGCAGCCCCGGGACAGGGGGTGGTACGCAGTATTTT CASSPGTGGGTQYF
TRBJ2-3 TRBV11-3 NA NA TGTGCCAGCAACCGCATTTCAGGGTCCACAGATACGCAGTATTTT CASNRISGSTDTQYF
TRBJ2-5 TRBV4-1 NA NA TGCGCCAGCAGCCAAGGTGGGACAATCCCCCAGGAGACCCAGTACTTC CASSQGGTIPQETQYF
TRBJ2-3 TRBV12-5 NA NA TGTGCTAGTGGCCAGGGTATCACAGATACGCAGTATTTT CASGQGITDTQYF
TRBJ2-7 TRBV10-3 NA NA TGTGCCATCAAAGGTAGCGACCTCACCTACGAGCAGTACTTC CAIKGSDLTYEQYF
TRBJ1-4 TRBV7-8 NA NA TGTGCCAGCAGCCCAGAGGGGGGGCGCGAGGAAAAACTGTTTTTT CASSPEGGREEKLFF
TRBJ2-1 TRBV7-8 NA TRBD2 TGTGCCAGCAGCTTGGGCCGCAGCGGGAGAGGGAATGAGCAGTTCTTC CASSLGRSGRGNEQFF
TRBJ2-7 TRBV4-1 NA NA TGCGCCAGCAGCCAATGGGGGGTTTCAGAGGAGCAGTACTTC CASSQWGVSEEQYF
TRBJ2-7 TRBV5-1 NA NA TGCGCCAGCAGCATGACAGGTTCCTACGAGCAGTACTTC CASSMTGSYEQYF
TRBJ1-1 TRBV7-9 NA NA TGTGCCAGCAGCTCAAAGACAGACGACACTGAAGCTTTCTTT CASSSKTDDTEAFF
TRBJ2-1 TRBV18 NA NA TGTGCCAGCTCACCCCAGGCGTACAATGAGCAGTTCTTC CASSPQAYNEQFF
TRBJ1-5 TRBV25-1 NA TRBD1 TGTGCCAGCAGTCCAAAAGTACTGACAGGGGTAAATCAGCCCCAGCATTTT CASSPKVLTGVNQPQHF
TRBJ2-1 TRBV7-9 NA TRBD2 TGTGCCAGCGGGACTAGGTATGAGCAGTTCTTC CASGTRYEQFF
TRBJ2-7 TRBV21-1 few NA TGTGCCAGCAGCAAAGCCCCAGGAAGCGAGCAGTACTTC CASSKAPGSEQYF
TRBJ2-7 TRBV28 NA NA TGTGCCAGCAGTTTATGGGGGCGCGGGACCTACGAGCAGTACTTC CASSLWGRGTYEQYF
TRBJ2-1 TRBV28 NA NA TGTGCCAGCAGTTTAAGGGAGCAAGGATACAATGAGCAGTTCTTC CASSLREQGYNEQFF
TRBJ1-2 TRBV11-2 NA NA TGTGCCAGCAGCCCCCCCGGGTCCTCTCTCTATGGCTACACCTTC CASSPPGSSLYGYTF
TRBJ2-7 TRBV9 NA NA TGTGCCAGCAGCGGGGAGGTCCGGGGCGAGCAGTACTTC CASSGEVRGEQYF
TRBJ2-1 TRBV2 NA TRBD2 TGTGCCAGCAGGCCTATAGCGGGAGTCGGTAACAATGAGCAGTTCTTC CASRPIAGVGNNEQFF
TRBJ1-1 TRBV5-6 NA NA TGTGCCAGCACCGCGGGCTGGGAAGGCACTGAAGCTTTCTTT CASTAGWEGTEAFF
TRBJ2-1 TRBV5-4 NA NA TGTGCCAGCAGCTTGGCCGGGGGAGCGGGCTCCTCCGAGCAGTTCTTC CASSLAGGAGSSEQFF
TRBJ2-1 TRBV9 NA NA TGTGCCAGCAGCCGGGACTCCTTCTACAATGAGCAGTTCTTC CASSRDSFYNEQFF
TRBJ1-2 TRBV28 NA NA TGTGCCAGCAGTTTATGGGCAGGGGAGGGTGGCTACACCTTC CASSLWAGEGGYTF
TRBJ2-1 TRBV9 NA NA TGTGCCAGCAGCGCAGGGACTCTCAACAATGAGCAGTTCTTC CASSAGTLNNEQFF
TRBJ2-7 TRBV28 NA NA TGTGCCAGCAGTTTAGCCCGCAGGGGAGTTTTCGCCTACGAGCAGTACTTC CASSLARRGVFAYEQYF